These T cell receptor beta chains were read from a single sample in a study of OX40 agonist ivuxolimab in advanced cancers. Produced via immunoSEQ multiplex PCR; TCRdb's table is partial and in-frame only. Counted here are over 50,000 clones, 70% to 90% occurring once; the ten biggest clones make up under 2.5%. This sample comprised CD4+ or CD8+ T cells sorted from blood, obtained in a trial of the OX40 agonist ivuxolimab. Source of these receptors: an adult with an advanced solid tumor such as melanoma, head and neck, liver or kidney cancer. CDR3s include the opening cysteine and the closing phenylalanine or tryptophan. Expanded clones get a size class; other rows say once, few or many, or leave the size out.

size	V	J	CDR3
-	TRBV19	TRBJ2-3	CASSIPGRSSTDTQYF
-	TRBV27	TRBJ1-1	CASTPPGGRTEAFF
-	TRBV10-1	TRBJ2-2	CASSKSNTGELFF
-	TRBV7-2	TRBJ2-2	CASSYRLTRSGKTGELFF
few	TRBV6-5	TRBJ1-4	CASSGPGQKNEKLFF
-	TRBV7-3	TRBJ2-7	CASSQYPGPSYEQYF
-	TRBV10-3	TRBJ2-5	CAISDGYQETQYF
-	TRBV30	TRBJ2-2	CAWTGLHTGELFF
-	TRBV7-9	TRBJ2-6	CASSAPGSSGANVLTF
-	TRBV19	TRBJ2-6	CASRGTGLSGANVLTF
-	TRBV15	TRBJ1-1	CATSREDRGNTEAFF
-	TRBV9	TRBJ1-3	CASSPRSGNTIYF
-	TRBV18	TRBJ2-5	CASSRFLETQYF
-	TRBV6-5	TRBJ1-3	CASSYRDSGNTIYF
once	TRBV7-2	TRBJ2-5	CASSAGVQETQYF
-	TRBV28	TRBJ2-7	CASSFLSGTGAYEQYF
few	TRBV11-3	TRBJ2-3	CASSVGDTDTQYF
-	TRBV25-1	TRBJ1-2	CASSDVNRDQGYTF
-	TRBV7-9	TRBJ1-1	CASSLWTGGEYNTEAFF
-	TRBV27	TRBJ1-5	CASSLQGPGNQPQHF
-	TRBV5-1	TRBJ2-2	CASSTLVSNTGELFF
-	TRBV28	TRBJ1-5	CASSFRRDLNQPQHF
-	TRBV7-2	TRBJ1-2	CASSGDGNYGYTF
-	TRBV7-9	TRBJ1-2	CASSLGVGDGYTF
once	TRBV7-9	TRBJ2-1	CASSWEGFRDRGVLEQFF
-	TRBV18	TRBJ2-2	CASSPPTGNTGELFF
-	TRBV19	TRBJ1-1	CASSPQLAEAFF
once	TRBV5-1	TRBJ1-1	CASSLGTGGMNTEAFF
-	TRBV5-6	TRBJ2-3	CASSLDSTDTQYF
few	TRBV5-4	TRBJ2-5	CASSLDRQEETQYF
-	TRBV21-1	TRBJ2-7	CASSKGQDEVTSPSYEQYF
once	TRBV6-6	TRBJ1-1	CASSSPTPFF
-	TRBV27	TRBJ1-4	CASRPGQSNEKLFF
-	TRBV30	TRBJ1-4	CAWTRGSDGEKLFF
-	TRBV7-2	TRBJ1-2	CASSLFSETGYTF
-	TRBV28	TRBJ1-2	CASNPLQFLGQGDNYGYTF
-	TRBV6-5	TRBJ2-7	CASSYMSGNEQYF
-	TRBV6-1	TRBJ1-5	CASSEYGGVGNQPQHF
once	TRBV19	TRBJ2-7	CASSIPGTASYEQYF